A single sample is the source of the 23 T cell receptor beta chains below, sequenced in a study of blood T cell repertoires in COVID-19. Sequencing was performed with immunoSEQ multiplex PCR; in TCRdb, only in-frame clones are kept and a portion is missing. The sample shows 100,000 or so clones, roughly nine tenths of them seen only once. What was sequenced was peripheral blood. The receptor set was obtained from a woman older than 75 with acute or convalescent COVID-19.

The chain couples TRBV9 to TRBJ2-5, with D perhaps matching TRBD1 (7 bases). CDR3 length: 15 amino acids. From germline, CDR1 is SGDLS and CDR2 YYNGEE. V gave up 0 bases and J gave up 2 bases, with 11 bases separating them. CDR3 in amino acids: CASSVGGTAQETQYF. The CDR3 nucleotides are TGTGCCAGCAGCGTAGGCGGGACAGCACAAGAGACCCAGTACTTC.

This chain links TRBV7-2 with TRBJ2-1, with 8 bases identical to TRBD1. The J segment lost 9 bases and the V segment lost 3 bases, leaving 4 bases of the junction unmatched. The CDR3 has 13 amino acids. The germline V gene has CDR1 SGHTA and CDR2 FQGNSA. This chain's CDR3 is CASSLQGAGEQFF. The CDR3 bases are TGTGCCAGCAGCTTGCAGGGGGCGGGTGAGCAGTTCTTC.

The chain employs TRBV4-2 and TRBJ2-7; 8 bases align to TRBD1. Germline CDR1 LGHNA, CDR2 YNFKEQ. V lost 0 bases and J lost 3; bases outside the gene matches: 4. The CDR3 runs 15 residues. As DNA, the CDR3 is TGTGCCAGCAGCCAAGACAGGGGGCTGGGCTACGAGCAGTACTTC. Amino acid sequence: CASSQDRGLGYEQYF.

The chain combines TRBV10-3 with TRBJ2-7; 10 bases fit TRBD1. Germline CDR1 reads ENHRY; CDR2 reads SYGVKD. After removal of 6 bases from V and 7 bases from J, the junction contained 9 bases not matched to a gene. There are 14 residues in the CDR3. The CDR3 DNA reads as TGTGCCATCAGCGCCGGGACAGGGGTTTGGGAGCAGTACTTC. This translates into CAISAGTGVWEQYF.

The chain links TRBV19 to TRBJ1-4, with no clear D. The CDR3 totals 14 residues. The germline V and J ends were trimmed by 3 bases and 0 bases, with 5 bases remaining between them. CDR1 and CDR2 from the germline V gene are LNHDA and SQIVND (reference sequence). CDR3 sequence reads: CASSIYTTNEKLFF. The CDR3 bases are TGTGCCAGTAGTATTTATACAACTAATGAAAAACTGTTTTTT. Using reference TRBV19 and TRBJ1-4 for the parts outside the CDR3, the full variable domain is DGGITQSPKYLFRKEGQNVTLSCEQNLNHDAMYWYRQDPGQGLRLIYYSQIVNDFQKGDIAEGYSVSREKKESFPLTVTSAQKNPTAFYLCASSIYTTNEKLFFGSGTQLSVL.

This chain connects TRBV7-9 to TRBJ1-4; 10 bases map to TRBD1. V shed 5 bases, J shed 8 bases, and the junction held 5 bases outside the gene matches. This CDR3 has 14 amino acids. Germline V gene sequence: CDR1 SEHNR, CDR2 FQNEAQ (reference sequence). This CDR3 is CASSGQGVGEKLFF. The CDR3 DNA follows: TGTGCCAGCAGCGGACAGGGGGTGGGCGAAAAACTGTTTTTT.

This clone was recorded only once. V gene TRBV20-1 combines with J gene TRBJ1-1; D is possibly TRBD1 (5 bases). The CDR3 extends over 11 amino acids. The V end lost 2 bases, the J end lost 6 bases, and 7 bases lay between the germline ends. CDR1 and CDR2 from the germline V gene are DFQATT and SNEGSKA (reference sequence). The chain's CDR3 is CSARWGPEAFF. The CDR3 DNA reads TGCAGTGCTAGATGGGGCCCTGAAGCTTTCTTT.

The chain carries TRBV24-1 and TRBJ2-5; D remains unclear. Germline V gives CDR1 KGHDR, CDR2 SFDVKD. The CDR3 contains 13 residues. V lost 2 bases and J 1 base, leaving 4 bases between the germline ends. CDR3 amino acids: CATSDWAQETQYF. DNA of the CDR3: TGTGCCACCAGTGATTGGGCCCAAGAGACCCAGTACTTC.

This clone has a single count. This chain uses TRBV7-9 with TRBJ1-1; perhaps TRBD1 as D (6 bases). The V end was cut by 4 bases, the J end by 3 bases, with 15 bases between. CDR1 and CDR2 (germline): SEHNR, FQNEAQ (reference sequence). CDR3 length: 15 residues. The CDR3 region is CASSSPNRADTEAFF. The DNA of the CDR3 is TGTGCCAGCAGCTCCCCCAACAGGGCGGACACTGAAGCTTTCTTT. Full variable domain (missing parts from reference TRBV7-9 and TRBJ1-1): DTGVSQNPRHKITKRGQNVTFRCDPISEHNRLYWYRQTLGQGPEFLTYFQNEAQLEKSRLLSDRFSAERPKGSFSTLEIQRTEQGDSAMYLCASSSPNRADTEAFFGQGTRLTVV.

The CDR3 coding sequence is TGTGCCATCAGTGACAGGGGGTCGAACACCGGGGAGCTGTTTTTT. Amino acid sequence: CAISDRGSNTGELFF. The chain has TRBV10-3 and TRBJ2-2, with TRBD1 matching over 7 bases. With 3 bases clipped from V and 0 bases from J, the junction kept 1 base outside the gene matches. CDR3 length equals 15 residues. Germline CDR1 ENHRY, CDR2 SYGVKD.

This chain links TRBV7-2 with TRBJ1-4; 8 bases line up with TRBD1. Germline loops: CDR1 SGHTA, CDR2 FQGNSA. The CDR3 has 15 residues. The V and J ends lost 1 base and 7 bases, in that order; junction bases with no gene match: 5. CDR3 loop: CASSLGVRGLEKLFF. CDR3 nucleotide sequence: TGTGCCAGCAGCTTAGGGGTCAGGGGGCTTGAAAAACTGTTTTTT.

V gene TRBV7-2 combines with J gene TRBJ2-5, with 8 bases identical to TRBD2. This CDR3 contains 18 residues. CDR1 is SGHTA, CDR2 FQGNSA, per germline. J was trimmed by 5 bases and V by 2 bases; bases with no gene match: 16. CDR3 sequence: CASSLKPRLAFFLETQYF. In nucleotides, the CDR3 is TGTGCCAGCAGCTTAAAGCCCCGACTAGCGTTTTTTTTGGAGACCCAGTACTTC.

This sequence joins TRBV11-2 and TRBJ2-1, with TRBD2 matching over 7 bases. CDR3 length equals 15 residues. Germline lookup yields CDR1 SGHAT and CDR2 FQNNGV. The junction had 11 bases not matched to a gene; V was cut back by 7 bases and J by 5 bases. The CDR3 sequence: CASTPLAGPNNEQFF. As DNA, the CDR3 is TGTGCCAGCACCCCCTTAGCGGGCCCTAACAATGAGCAGTTCTTC. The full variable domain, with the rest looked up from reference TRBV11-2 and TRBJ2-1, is EAGVAQSPRYKIIEKRQSVAFWCNPISGHATLYWYQQILGQGPKLLIQFQNNGVVDDSQLPKDRFSAERLKGVDSTLKIQPAKLEDSAVYLCASTPLAGPNNEQFFGPGTRLTVL.

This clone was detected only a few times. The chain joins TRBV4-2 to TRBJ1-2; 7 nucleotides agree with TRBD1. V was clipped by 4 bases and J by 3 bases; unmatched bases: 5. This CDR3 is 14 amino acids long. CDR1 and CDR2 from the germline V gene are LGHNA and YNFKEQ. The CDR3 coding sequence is TGTGCCAGCAGCCTCGGGACAGACGACTATGGCTACACCTTC. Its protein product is CASSLGTDDYGYTF.

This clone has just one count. This CDR3 reads CASSQEGNRGTDTQYF. The CDR3 coding sequence is TGTGCCAGCAGCCAAGAAGGGAACAGGGGGACAGATACGCAGTATTTT. V is TRBV14 and J is TRBJ2-3; 8 bases map to TRBD1. J gave up 3 bases and V 0 bases, and 5 bases lay outside the gene matches. Germline V lookup: CDR1 SGHDN, CDR2 FVKESK. The CDR3 contains 16 residues.

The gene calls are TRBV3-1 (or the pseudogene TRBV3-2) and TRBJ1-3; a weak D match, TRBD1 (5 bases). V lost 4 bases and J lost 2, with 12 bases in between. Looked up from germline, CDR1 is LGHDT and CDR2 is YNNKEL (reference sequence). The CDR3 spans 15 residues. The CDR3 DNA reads TGTGCCAGCAGCCCCTCCAGGGTAACTGGAAACACCATATATTTT. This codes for CASSPSRVTGNTIYF.

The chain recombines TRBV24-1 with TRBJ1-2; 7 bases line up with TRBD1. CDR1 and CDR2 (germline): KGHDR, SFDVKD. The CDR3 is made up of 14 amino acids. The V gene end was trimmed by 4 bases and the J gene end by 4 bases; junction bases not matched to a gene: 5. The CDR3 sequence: CATSDPGQPYGYTF. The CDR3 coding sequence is TGTGCCACCAGTGACCCGGGACAGCCCTATGGCTACACCTTC.

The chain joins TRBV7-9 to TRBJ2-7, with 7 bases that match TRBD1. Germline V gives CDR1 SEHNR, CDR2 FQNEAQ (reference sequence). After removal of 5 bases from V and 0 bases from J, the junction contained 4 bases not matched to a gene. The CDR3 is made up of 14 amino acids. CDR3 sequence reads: CASSPRDSSYEQYF. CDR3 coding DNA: TGTGCCAGCAGCCCGAGGGACAGCTCCTACGAGCAGTACTTC.

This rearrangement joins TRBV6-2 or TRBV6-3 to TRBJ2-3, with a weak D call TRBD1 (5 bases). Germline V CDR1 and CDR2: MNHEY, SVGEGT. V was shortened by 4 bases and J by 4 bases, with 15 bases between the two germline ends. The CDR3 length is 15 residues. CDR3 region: CASSFRGILADTQYF. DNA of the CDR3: TGTGCCAGCAGTTTTAGGGGCATTTTGGCAGATACGCAGTATTTT.

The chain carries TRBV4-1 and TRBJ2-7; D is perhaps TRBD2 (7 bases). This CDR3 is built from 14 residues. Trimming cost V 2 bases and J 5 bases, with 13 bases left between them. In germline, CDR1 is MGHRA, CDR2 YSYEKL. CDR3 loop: CASSQTGGLHEQYF. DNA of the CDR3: TGCGCCAGCAGCCAAACCGGGGGGCTCCACGAGCAGTACTTC.

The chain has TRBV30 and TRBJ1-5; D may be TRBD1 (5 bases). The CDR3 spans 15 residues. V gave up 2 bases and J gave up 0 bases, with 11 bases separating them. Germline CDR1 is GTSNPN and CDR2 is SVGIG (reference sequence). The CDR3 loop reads CAWSPNRYSNQPQHF. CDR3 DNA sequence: TGTGCCTGGAGTCCAAACAGGTATAGCAATCAGCCCCAGCATTTT.

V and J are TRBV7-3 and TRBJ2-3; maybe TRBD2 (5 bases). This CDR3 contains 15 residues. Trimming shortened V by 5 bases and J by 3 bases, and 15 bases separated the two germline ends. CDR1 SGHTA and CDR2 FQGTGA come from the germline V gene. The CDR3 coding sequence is TGTGCCAGCAGCCCTAATGGCCTAGCAACAGATACGCAGTATTTT. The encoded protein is CASSPNGLATDTQYF.

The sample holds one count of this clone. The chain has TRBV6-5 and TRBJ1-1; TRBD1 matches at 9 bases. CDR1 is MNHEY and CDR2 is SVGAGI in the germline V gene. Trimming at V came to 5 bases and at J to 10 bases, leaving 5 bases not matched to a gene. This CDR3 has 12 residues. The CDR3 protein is CASSRDRVRAFF. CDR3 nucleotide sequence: TGTGCCAGCAGTCGGGACAGGGTGAGAGCTTTCTTT.